The next 21 T cell receptor beta chains were all read from a single sample in a study of blood T cell repertoires in COVID-19 (dated by TCRdb to about 2020). Libraries were constructed by the immunoSEQ multiplex PCR assay. Sourced from immuneACCESS, this table was stored by TCRdb with only in-frame sequences that have V and J called. A share of the clones is absent; for the studies checked, an unresolved V gene accounts for under half, and the remainder has no known explanation. The sample includes roughly 91,000 clones, with 76% observed a single time. The ten largest clones capture 7% of the sample. Sequenced: peripheral blood. Every receptor here comes from a man aged 65 to 79 with acute or convalescent COVID-19.

The chain couples TRBV24-1 to TRBJ1-2; no reliable D call. The V end was cut by 4 bases, the J end by 3 bases, with 8 bases between. CDR1 is KGHDR, CDR2 SFDVKD, per germline. CDR3 length equals 13 residues. This chain's CDR3 is CATSDHRDYGYTF. The CDR3 nucleotides are TGTGCCACCAGTGACCATCGGGACTATGGCTACACCTTC.

The chain couples TRBV2 to TRBJ1-1, with a weak D call TRBD1 (5 bases). The CDR3 sequence is 19 residues long. Per the germline V gene, CDR1 is SNHLY and CDR2 is FYNNEI. V lost 0 bases to trimming and J lost 3 bases, with 23 bases between them. The DNA of the CDR3 is TGTGCCAGCAGTGAAGCATTCAAGGATTCGGGACTCCTGGACACTGAAGCTTTCTTT. Amino acids: CASSEAFKDSGLLDTEAFF.

V gene TRBV6-1 combines with J gene TRBJ1-5; maybe TRBD1 (5 bases). The CDR3 totals 16 residues. Per germline, CDR1 MNHNS and CDR2 SASEGT. V lost 0 bases and J lost 2, with 11 bases in between. The CDR3 sequence is CASSEAGGVRNQPQHF. The CDR3 DNA sequence: TGTGCCAGCAGTGAAGCGGGAGGGGTCCGCAATCAGCCCCAGCATTTT.

Concerning this clone: Additional DNA sequences in this sample encode the identical CDR3. The J gene is TRBJ1-4, the V gene TRBV6-5; D perhaps matches TRBD1 (6 bases). Trimming removed 2 bases from V and 3 bases from J, with 10 bases in between. The CDR3 consists of 15 residues. Per germline, CDR1 MNHEY and CDR2 SVGAGI. The CDR3 reads CASSYAGQPNEKLFF. For the CDR3, the DNA is TGTGCCAGCAGTTACGCCGGACAGCCTAATGAAAAACTGTTTTTT.

This chain joins TRBV10-1 and TRBJ1-1; 10 nucleotides align to TRBD1. J gave up 4 bases and V 2 bases, and 7 bases lay outside the gene matches. The CDR3 spans 16 residues. Per the germline V gene, CDR1 is WNHNN and CDR2 is SYGVQD (reference sequence). The CDR3 sequence: CASSEMDRGSSTEAFF. In DNA, the CDR3 is TGCGCCAGCAGTGAGATGGACAGGGGGTCGAGCACTGAAGCTTTCTTT.

J is TRBJ2-5 and V is TRBV6-5; D unclear. This CDR3 has 11 residues. Between the trimmed V and J ends, which lost 2 bases and 4 bases, there was a span of 2 bases. Looked up from germline, CDR1 is MNHEY and CDR2 is SVGAGI. The CDR3, as DNA: TGTGCCAGCAGTTACCTAGAGACCCAGTACTTC. Protein: CASSYLETQYF.

The chain recombines TRBV9 with TRBJ2-2; 14 nucleotides agree with TRBD2. With 3 bases clipped from V and 7 bases from J, the junction kept 5 bases outside the gene matches. The CDR3 length is 16 residues. Germline CDR1 is SGDLS and CDR2 is YYNGEE. CDR3 DNA: TGTGCCAGCAGCGAGGGACTAGCGGGAGTTGGCGGGGAGCTGTTTTTT. Translation: CASSEGLAGVGGELFF. Full variable domain (missing parts from reference TRBV9 and TRBJ2-2): DSGVTQTPKHLITATGQRVTLRCSPRSGDLSVYWYQQSLDQGLQFLIQYYNGEERAKGNILERFSAQQFPDLHSELNLSSLELGDSALYFCASSEGLAGVGGELFFGEGSRLTVL.

CDR3 DNA: TGTGCCAGCAGTTACGGACAGGGAACAGATACGCAGTATTTT. It translates to CASSYGQGTDTQYF. This rearrangement joins TRBV6-5 to TRBJ2-3; 8 positions agree with TRBD1. V lost 2 bases, J lost 3 bases, and 1 base stayed unmatched. The CDR3 extends over 14 amino acids. Germline CDR1 reads MNHEY; CDR2 reads SVGAGI.

The chain uses TRBV9 and TRBJ1-1, with D perhaps TRBD1 (6 bases). V gave up 3 bases and J gave up 1 base, with 10 bases separating them. Germline CDR1 SGDLS, CDR2 YYNGEE. This CDR3 has 14 residues. CDR3 sequence reads: CASSAGHKNTEAFF. CDR3 bases: TGTGCCAGCAGCGCGGGACACAAGAACACTGAAGCTTTCTTT.

The chain joins TRBV5-6 to TRBJ2-1; TRBD1 is a possible D gene (5 bases). CDR3 length: 13 amino acids. Germline loops: CDR1 SGHDT, CDR2 YYEEEE. V lost 4 bases to trimming and J lost 8 bases, with 13 bases between them. This CDR3 is CASSVDRRDEQFF. For the CDR3, the DNA is TGTGCCAGCAGCGTTGACAGACGCGATGAGCAGTTCTTC.

This clone was picked up one time. This chain connects TRBV15 to TRBJ2-7, with D perhaps TRBD1 (5 bases). The CDR3 runs to 14 residues. The V and J ends lost 8 bases and 2 bases respectively, with 16 bases between them. Per germline, CDR1 LNHNV and CDR2 YYDKDF (reference sequence). The CDR3 sequence is CATQISDRAYEQYF. The CDR3 DNA is TGTGCCACCCAAATTTCCGACAGAGCCTACGAGCAGTACTTC.

The gene calls are TRBV19 and TRBJ2-7; 8 nucleotides match TRBD1. The CDR3 has 15 amino acids. V lost 5 bases to trimming and J lost 5 bases; unmatched junction nucleotides: 11. Germline V gene lookup returns CDR1 LNHDA and CDR2 SQIVND (reference sequence). This CDR3 reads CASSHTRTGSDEQYF. Here the CDR3 DNA reads TGTGCCAGTAGTCACACTCGGACAGGGTCCGACGAGCAGTACTTC.

The chain employs TRBV4-2 and TRBJ2-4; tentatively, D is TRBD1 (5 bases). The germline CDR1 and CDR2 sequences are LGHNA and YNFKEQ. The CDR3 contains 14 residues. V gave up 1 base and J gave up 6 bases, with 10 bases separating them. CDR3 sequence (DNA): TGTGCCAGCAGCCAAGTTGGCCAGGGAAACATTCAGTACTTC. This translates into CASSQVGQGNIQYF.

This clone was recorded a few times. The V call is TRBV6-5, the J call TRBJ1-2, with D maybe TRBD1 (5 bases). The CDR3 length is 13 residues. Trimming removed 6 bases at V and 7 bases at J, with 15 bases between. Germline assignment: CDR1 MNHEY and CDR2 SVGAGI. CDR3 coding DNA: TGTGCCAGCAGGACTGAAGGGGTGCGTGGCTACACCTTC. This translates into CASRTEGVRGYTF.

This chain uses TRBV11-2 with TRBJ2-1; maybe TRBD1 (5 bases). Trimming shortened V by 5 bases and J by 7 bases, and 9 bases separated the two germline ends. The V gene's germline CDR1 is SGHAT and CDR2 FQNNGV. CDR3 size: 12 residues. The CDR3 sequence: CASSRQGNEQFF. CDR3 nucleotide sequence: TGTGCCAGCAGCCGCCAGGGTAATGAGCAGTTCTTC. The variable domain in full, with the rest retrieved from reference TRBV11-2 and TRBJ2-1, is EAGVAQSPRYKIIEKRQSVAFWCNPISGHATLYWYQQILGQGPKLLIQFQNNGVVDDSQLPKDRFSAERLKGVDSTLKIQPAKLEDSAVYLCASSRQGNEQFFGPGTRLTVL.

The chain recombines TRBV30 with TRBJ2-3; possible D gene TRBD2, 6 bases. Germline V gene data show CDR1 as GTSNPN and CDR2 as SVGIG (reference sequence). The CDR3 covers 14 residues. V lost 0 bases and J lost 2, with 9 bases in between. CDR3 sequence reads: CAWSVGLITDTQYF. The CDR3 DNA reads TGTGCCTGGAGTGTGGGACTGATCACAGATACGCAGTATTTT.

The J gene is TRBJ2-5, the V gene TRBV5-6; maybe TRBD2 (5 bases). Per germline, CDR1 SGHDT and CDR2 YYEEEE. V was clipped by 2 bases and J by 0 bases, with 11 bases between them. This CDR3 spans 15 amino acids. Here the CDR3 DNA reads TGTGCCAGCAGCTTTGGAAGGACTCACCAAGAGACCCAGTACTTC. Translation gives CASSFGRTHQETQYF. Together with reference TRBV5-6 and TRBJ2-5, the CDR3 gives the full variable domain: DAGVTQSPTHLIKTRGQQVTLRCSPKSGHDTVSWYQQALGQGPQFIFQYYEEEERQRGNFPDRFSGHQFPNYSSELNVNALLLGDSALYLCASSFGRTHQETQYFGPGTRLLVL.

The J gene is TRBJ2-3, the V gene TRBV18; 7 bases fit TRBD1. V lost 3 bases to trimming and J lost 6 bases; unmatched junction nucleotides: 6. The V gene's germline CDR1 is KGHSH and CDR2 LQKENI. The CDR3 has 14 residues. The CDR3 loop reads CASSPSTGEDTQYF. The CDR3 DNA reads TGTGCCAGCTCACCCTCAACAGGGGAGGATACGCAGTATTTT.

The rearrangement links TRBV4-1 to TRBJ1-2; D not resolved. The CDR3 has 13 residues. Trimming took 4 bases from V and 6 from J, leaving 12 bases between them. Germline V gene lookup returns CDR1 MGHRA and CDR2 YSYEKL. DNA for the CDR3: TGCGCCAGCAGCCCAAGCATGGAGAATGGCTACACCTTC. This translates into CASSPSMENGYTF.

The V gene is TRBV10-3, the J gene TRBJ1-1; D ambiguous. V was pared by 0 bases and J by 0 bases, with 8 bases between. Germline V gene lookup returns CDR1 ENHRY and CDR2 SYGVKD. The CDR3 covers 15 residues. CDR3 loop: CAISESARLNTEAFF. The CDR3 DNA sequence: TGTGCCATCAGTGAGTCGGCCAGGTTGAACACTGAAGCTTTCTTT.

The rearrangement links TRBV12-3 or TRBV12-4 to TRBJ2-1, with a tentative D call TRBD1 (6 bases). With 5 bases removed from V and 8 bases from J, the gap between germline ends came to 10 bases. The CDR3 has 12 residues. CDR3 nucleotide sequence: TGTGCCAGCAGTCGGACAGACTATGAGCAGTTCTTC. This codes for CASSRTDYEQFF.